Listed below are T cell receptor beta chains from one sample, sequenced in a study of CD8+CD57+ T cells in acquired aplastic anemia. MiXCR was run by TCRdb on the reads, yielding one entry per CDR3 protein. The repertoire includes 180,000 or so distinct CDR3 sequences, around 48% of them detected once, and more than 0.85% sits in the top ten. Sequenced: sorted CD4+, CD8+, or CD8+CD57+ T cells (not recorded which) from PBMCs. The receptors originated from a human donor with aplastic anemia. CDR3s include the opening cysteine and the closing phenylalanine or tryptophan. The D gene is left open where the match is weak. The listing skips clone size in some rows; elsewhere it reads once, few, many or a size class.

clone_size | d_call | j_call | v_call | cdr3_aa | cdr3_nt
NA | TRBD2 | TRBJ2-5 | TRBV5-5 | CASSLGRPRGGQETQYF | TGTGCCAGCAGCTTGGGCCGCCCCCGGGGGGGGCAGGAGACCCAGTACTTC
many | NA | TRBJ2-7 | TRBV20-1 | CSAPGRSYEQYF | TGCAGTGCCCCGGGACGGAGCTACGAGCAGTACTTC
NA | NA | TRBJ1-3 | TRBV6-1 | CASSLKSSGNTIYF | TGTGCCAGCAGCCTCAAGAGCTCTGGAAACACCATATATTTT
NA | TRBD2 | TRBJ2-3 | TRBV20-1 | CSLTGGATDTQYF | TGCAGCTTAACCGGGGGGGCCACAGATACGCAGTATTTT
NA | NA | TRBJ2-3 | TRBV24-1 | CATSDLWTDTQYF | TGTGCCACCAGTGATTTGTGGACAGATACGCAGTATTTT
NA | TRBD2 | TRBJ2-3 | TRBV24-1 | CATSDLGLAGGTDTQYF | TGTGCCACCAGTGATTTGGGGCTAGCGGGAGGCACAGATACGCAGTATTTT
many | NA | TRBJ2-5 | TRBV11-2 | CASSSLTAVFQETQYF | TGTGCCAGCAGCTCTCTCACCGCGGTTTTCCAAGAGACCCAGTACTTC
many | TRBD2 | TRBJ2-1 | TRBV20-1 | CSARRAGGRRINEQFF | TGCAGTGCCAGAAGGGCGGGGGGGCGGCGAATCAATGAGCAGTTCTTC
few | TRBD2 | TRBJ2-7 | TRBV7-6 | CASSFRDYGAYEQYF | TGTGCCAGCAGCTTTCGGGACTACGGCGCCTACGAGCAGTACTTC
NA | NA | TRBJ2-3 | TRBV7-2 | CASSLAQPTDTQYF | TGTGCCAGCAGCTTAGCGCAACCCACAGATACGCAGTATTTC
NA | NA | TRBJ1-2 | TRBV15 | CATSRDPASYLDGYTF | TGTGCCACCAGCAGAGACCCCGCTTCCTATTTAGATGGCTACACCTTC
few | NA | TRBJ1-1 | TRBV27 | CASSTYLGGTEAFF | TGTGCCAGCAGTACCTACCTCGGGGGTACTGAAGCTTTCTTT
NA | NA | TRBJ2-6 | TRBV4-2 | CASSQESVSGANVLTF | TGTGCCAGCAGCCAAGAGAGTGTCTCTGGGGCCAACGTCCTGACTTTC
many | TRBD2 | TRBJ2-1 | TRBV10-3 | CAIRPGTSGAYNEQFF | TGTGCCATCAGGCCCGGGACTAGCGGGGCGTACAATGAGCAGTTCTTC
NA | TRBD1 | TRBJ2-7 | TRBV10-3 | CAISATGGIYEQYF | TGTGCCATCAGTGCGACAGGGGGCATCTACGAGCAGTACTTC
many | NA | TRBJ2-2 | TRBV15 | CATGQTNTGELFF | TGTGCCACCGGGCAGACGAACACCGGGGAGCTGTTTTTT
NA | TRBD1 | TRBJ2-7 | TRBV6-1 | CASSASRQGNHEQYF | TGTGCCAGCAGCGCTTCCCGACAGGGTAACCACGAGCAGTACTTC
few | NA | TRBJ1-1 | TRBV29-1 | CSVVYQGNTEAFF | TGCAGCGTTGTGTATCAGGGGAACACTGAAGCTTTCTTT
many | NA | TRBJ1-6 | TRBV2 | CASASGGATNNSPLHF | TGTGCCAGCGCATCAGGTGGGGCAACCAATAATTCACCCCTCCACTTT
NA | NA | TRBJ1-6 | TRBV2 | CASSLVLGDNSPLHF | TGTGCCAGCAGTTTAGTTCTCGGGGATAATTCACCCCTCCACTTT
NA | NA | TRBJ1-2 | TRBV10-3 | CAITGRDGYTF | TGTGCCATCACAGGGAGGGATGGCTACACCTTC
few | NA | TRBJ1-5 | TRBV10-1 | CASMPLPGGLEQPQHF | TGCGCCAGCATGCCACTACCGGGAGGGCTGGAGCAGCCCCAGCATTTT
many | TRBD1 | TRBJ2-1 | TRBV20-1 | CSAVRGQGANNEQFF | TGCAGTGCAGTGAGGGGACAGGGGGCCAACAATGAGCAGTTCTTC
few | NA | TRBJ2-5 | TRBV7-3 | CASSSELGETQYF | TGTGCCAGCAGCTCCGAGCTCGGGGAGACCCAGTACTTC
many | TRBD1 | TRBJ2-2 | TRBV12-3/TRBV12-4 | CASRTRQGANTGELFF | TGTGCCAGCAGGACCCGACAGGGGGCGAACACCGGGGAGCTGTTTTTT
NA | NA | TRBJ2-3 | TRBV6-2/TRBV6-3 | CASSLIKGDTQYF | TGTGCCAGCAGCTTAATTAAGGGTGATACGCAGTATTTT
many | TRBD2 | TRBJ2-7 | TRBV19 | CASSLRSIAGNYEQYF | TGTGCCAGTAGTTTGAGATCAATAGCGGGAAACTACGAGCAGTACTTC
many | NA | TRBJ1-5 | TRBV20-1 | CSARPGVVGNQPQHF | TGCAGTGCTAGGCCAGGGGTAGTAGGCAATCAGCCCCAGCATTTT
NA | NA | TRBJ2-2 | TRBV25-1 | CASSAVGPGELFF | TGTGCCAGCAGTGCCGTCGGACCCGGGGAGCTGTTTTTT
NA | NA | TRBJ1-6 | TRBV20-1 | CSARRPLPRGDSPLHF | TGCAGTGCTCGTCGCCCCCTGCCGCGAGGTGATTCACCCCTCCACTTT
NA | TRBD1 | TRBJ2-7 | TRBV10-1 | CASSGDRVSEQYF | TGCGCCAGCAGTGGTGACAGGGTATCCGAGCAGTACTTC
NA | NA | TRBJ1-4 | TRBV7-2 | CASSPVVSNEKLFF | TGTGCCAGCAGCCCCGTGGTATCAAATGAAAAACTGTTTTTT
NA | NA | TRBJ1-1 | TRBV19 | CASTMQGRDTEAFF | TGTGCCAGTACGATGCAGGGTCGGGACACTGAAGCTTTCTTT
NA | TRBD1 | TRBJ1-2 | TRBV9 | CASSVEDRGFGGYTF | TGTGCCAGCAGCGTAGAGGACAGGGGCTTCGGCGGCTACACCTTC
many | TRBD2 | TRBJ2-7 | TRBV6-1 | CASSKGGLAGPASYEQYF | TGTGCCAGCAGCAAGGGGGGGTTAGCGGGGCCTGCATCCTACGAGCAGTACTTC
many | NA | TRBJ2-7 | TRBV20-1 | CSASRDTYEQYF | TGCAGTGCAAGCCGGGACACCTACGAGCAGTACTTC
many | NA | TRBJ2-7 | TRBV20-1 | CSARPTSGSEQYF | TGCAGTGCTAGACCGACTTCGGGGTCCGAGCAGTACTTC
few | TRBD1 | TRBJ1-3 | TRBV28 | CASIPGGARGNTIYF | TGTGCCAGCATTCCAGGGGGCGCGAGAGGAAACACCATATATTTT
few | NA | TRBJ1-1 | TRBV2 | CASFISRVNTEAFF | TGTGCCAGCTTCATAAGCAGGGTGAACACTGAAGCTTTCTTT
once | NA | TRBJ2-7 | TRBV11-1 | CASSSGRMGHQYYEQYF | TGTGCCAGCAGCTCCGGACGGATGGGCCATCAGTACTACGAGCAGTACTTC
many | NA | TRBJ1-1 | TRBV10-2 | CASSEAGEGEAFF | TGCGCCAGCAGTGAGGCCGGGGAGGGTGAAGCTTTCTTT
NA | NA | TRBJ2-7 | TRBV9 | CASSLARGNSYEQYF | TGTGCCAGCAGCTTAGCGCGGGGAAACTCCTACGAGCAGTACTTC
NA | TRBD1 | TRBJ1-2 | TRBV15 | CATSRERGRGYGYTF | TGTGCCACCAGCAGAGAAAGGGGGCGCGGCTATGGCTACACCTTC
many | NA | TRBJ1-1 | TRBV6-5 | CASSSLTEAFF | TGTGCCAGCAGCTCCCTTACTGAAGCTTTCTTT
few | NA | TRBJ1-6 | TRBV7-2 | CASSENVRSPLHF | TGTGCCAGCAGCGAGAATGTTCGGTCACCCCTCCACTTT
many | TRBD2 | TRBJ2-7 | TRBV19 | CASSKLAGGQPVYEQYF | TGTGCCAGTAGTAAATTAGCGGGGGGGCAGCCAGTCTACGAGCAGTACTTC
once | NA | TRBJ2-7 | TRBV5-1 | CASSPEAQSYEQYF | TGCGCCAGCAGCCCCGAAGCCCAGTCCTACGAGCAGTACTTC
NA | TRBD2 | TRBJ2-6 | TRBV11-1 | CASSPGLAGTAGANVLTF | TGTGCCAGCAGCCCCGGGCTAGCGGGAACAGCTGGGGCCAACGTCCTGACTTTC
many | NA | TRBJ2-7 | TRBV20-1 | CSARGGPWEQYF | TGCAGTGCTAGGGGGGGGCCCTGGGAGCAGTACTTC
many | NA | TRBJ2-7 | TRBV2 | CASSEAQGTGGEQYF | TGTGCCAGCAGTGAAGCGCAGGGGACGGGCGGCGAGCAGTACTTC
NA | TRBD1 | TRBJ2-7 | TRBV11-1 | CVSSFPDRASSYEQYF | TGTGTCAGCAGCTTCCCCGACAGGGCGAGCTCCTACGAGCAGTACTTC